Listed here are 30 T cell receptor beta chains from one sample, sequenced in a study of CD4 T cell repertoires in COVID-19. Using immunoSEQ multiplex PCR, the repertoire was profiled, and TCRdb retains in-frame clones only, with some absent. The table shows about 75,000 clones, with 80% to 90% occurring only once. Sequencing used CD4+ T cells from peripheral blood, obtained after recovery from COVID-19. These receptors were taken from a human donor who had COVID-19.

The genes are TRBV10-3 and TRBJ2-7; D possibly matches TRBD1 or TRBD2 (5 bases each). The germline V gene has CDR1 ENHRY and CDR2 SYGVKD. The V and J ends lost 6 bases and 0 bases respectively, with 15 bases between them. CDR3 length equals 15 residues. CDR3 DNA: TGTGCCATCAGGCGTTCTTGGGGGATCTCCTACGAGCAGTACTTC. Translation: CAIRRSWGISYEQYF.

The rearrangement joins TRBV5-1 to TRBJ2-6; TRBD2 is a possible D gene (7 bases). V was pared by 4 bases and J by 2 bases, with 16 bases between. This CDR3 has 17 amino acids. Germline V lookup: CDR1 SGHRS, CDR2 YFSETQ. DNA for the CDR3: TGCGCCAGCAGCCCCTTTCGGGGGGCGGCTGGGGCCAACGTCCTGACTTTC. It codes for CASSPFRGAAGANVLTF.

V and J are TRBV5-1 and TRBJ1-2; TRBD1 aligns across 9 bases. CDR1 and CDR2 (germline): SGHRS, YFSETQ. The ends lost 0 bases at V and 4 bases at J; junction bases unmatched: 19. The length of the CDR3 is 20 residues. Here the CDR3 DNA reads TGCGCCAGCAGCTTGGACCCACGTTGGCTGGACAGGGGAAACAGCTATGGCTACACCTTC. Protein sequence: CASSLDPRWLDRGNSYGYTF.

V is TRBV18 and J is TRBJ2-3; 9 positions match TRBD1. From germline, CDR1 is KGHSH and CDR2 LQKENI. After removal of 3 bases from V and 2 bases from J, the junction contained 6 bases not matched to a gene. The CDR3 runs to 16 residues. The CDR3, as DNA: TGTGCCAGCTCACCGGTCCGGGACAGGGACACAGATACGCAGTATTTT. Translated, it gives CASSPVRDRDTDTQYF.

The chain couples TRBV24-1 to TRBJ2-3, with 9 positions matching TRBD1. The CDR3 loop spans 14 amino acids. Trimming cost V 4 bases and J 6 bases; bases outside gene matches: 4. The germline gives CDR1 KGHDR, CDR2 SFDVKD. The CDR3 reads CATSEGQGVDTQYF. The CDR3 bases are TGTGCCACCAGTGAGGGACAGGGCGTCGATACGCAGTATTTT.

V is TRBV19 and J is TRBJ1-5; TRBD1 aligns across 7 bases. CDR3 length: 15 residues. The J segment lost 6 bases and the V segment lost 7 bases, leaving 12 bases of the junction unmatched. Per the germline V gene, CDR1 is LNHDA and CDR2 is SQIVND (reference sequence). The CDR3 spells CASTSATGAVQPQHF. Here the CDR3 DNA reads TGTGCCAGTACCTCTGCAACAGGGGCCGTTCAGCCCCAGCATTTT.

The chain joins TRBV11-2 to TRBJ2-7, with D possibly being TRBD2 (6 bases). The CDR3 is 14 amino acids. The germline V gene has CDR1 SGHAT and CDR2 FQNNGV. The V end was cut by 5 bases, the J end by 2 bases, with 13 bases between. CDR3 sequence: CASSLGTFAYEQYF. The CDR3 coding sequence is TGTGCCAGCAGCCTAGGGACTTTCGCCTACGAGCAGTACTTC.

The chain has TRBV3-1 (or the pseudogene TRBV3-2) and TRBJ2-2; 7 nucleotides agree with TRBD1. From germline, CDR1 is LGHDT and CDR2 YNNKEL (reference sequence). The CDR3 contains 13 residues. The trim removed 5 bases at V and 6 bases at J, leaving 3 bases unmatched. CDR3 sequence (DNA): TGTGCCAGCAGCTCACAGGGGTCCGGGGAGCTGTTTTTT. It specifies CASSSQGSGELFF.

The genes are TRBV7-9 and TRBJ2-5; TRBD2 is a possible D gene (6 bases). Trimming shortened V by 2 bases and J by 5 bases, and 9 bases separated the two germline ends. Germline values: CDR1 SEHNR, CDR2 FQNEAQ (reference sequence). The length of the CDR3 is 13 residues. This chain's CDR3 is CASSLLARETQYF. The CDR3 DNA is TGTGCCAGCAGCTTACTAGCGAGGGAGACCCAGTACTTC.

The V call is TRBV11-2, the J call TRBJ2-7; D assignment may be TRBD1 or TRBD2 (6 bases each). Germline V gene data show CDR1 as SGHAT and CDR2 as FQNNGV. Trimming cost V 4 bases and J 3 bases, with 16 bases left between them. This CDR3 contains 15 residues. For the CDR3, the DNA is TGTGCCAGCAGCTCAACTGGGGGCGGGATCTACGAGCAGTACTTC. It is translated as CASSSTGGGIYEQYF. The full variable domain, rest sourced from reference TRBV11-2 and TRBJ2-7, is EAGVAQSPRYKIIEKRQSVAFWCNPISGHATLYWYQQILGQGPKLLIQFQNNGVVDDSQLPKDRFSAERLKGVDSTLKIQPAKLEDSAVYLCASSSTGGGIYEQYFGPGTRLTVT.

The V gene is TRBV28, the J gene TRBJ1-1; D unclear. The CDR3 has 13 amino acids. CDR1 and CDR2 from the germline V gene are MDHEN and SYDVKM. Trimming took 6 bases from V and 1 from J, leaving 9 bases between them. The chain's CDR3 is CASRVNPNTEAFF. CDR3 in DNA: TGTGCCAGCAGGGTAAATCCGAACACTGAAGCTTTCTTT. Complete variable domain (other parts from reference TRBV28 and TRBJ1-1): DVKVTQSSRYLVKRTGEKVFLECVQDMDHENMFWYRQDPGLGLRLIYFSYDVKMKEKGDIPEGYSVSREKKERFSLILESASTNQTSMYLCASRVNPNTEAFFGQGTRLTVV.

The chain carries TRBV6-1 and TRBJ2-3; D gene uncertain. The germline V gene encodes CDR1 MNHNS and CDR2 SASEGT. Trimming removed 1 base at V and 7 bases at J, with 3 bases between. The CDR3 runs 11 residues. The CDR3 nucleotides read TGTGCCAGCAGTGAAGGTTATACGCAGTATTTT. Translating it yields CASSEGYTQYF.

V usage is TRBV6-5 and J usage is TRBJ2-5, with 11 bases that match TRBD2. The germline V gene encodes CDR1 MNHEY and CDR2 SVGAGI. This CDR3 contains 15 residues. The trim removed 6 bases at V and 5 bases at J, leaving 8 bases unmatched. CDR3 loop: CASRSLAGVGETQYF. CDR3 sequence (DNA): TGTGCCAGCAGATCACTAGCGGGAGTAGGGGAGACCCAGTACTTC.

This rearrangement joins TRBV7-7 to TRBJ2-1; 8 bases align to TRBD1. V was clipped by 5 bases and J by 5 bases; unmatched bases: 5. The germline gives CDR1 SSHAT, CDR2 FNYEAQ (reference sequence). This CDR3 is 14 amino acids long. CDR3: CASSLDRVNNEQFF. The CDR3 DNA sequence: TGTGCCAGCAGCCTGGACAGGGTGAACAATGAGCAGTTCTTC.

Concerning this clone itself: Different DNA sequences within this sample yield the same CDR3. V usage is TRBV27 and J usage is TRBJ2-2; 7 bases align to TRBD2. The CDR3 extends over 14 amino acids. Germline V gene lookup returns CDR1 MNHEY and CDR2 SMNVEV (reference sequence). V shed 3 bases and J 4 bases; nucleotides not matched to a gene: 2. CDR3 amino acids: CASSFRGVTGELFF. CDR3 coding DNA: TGTGCCAGCAGTTTTCGGGGGGTCACCGGGGAGCTGTTTTTT.

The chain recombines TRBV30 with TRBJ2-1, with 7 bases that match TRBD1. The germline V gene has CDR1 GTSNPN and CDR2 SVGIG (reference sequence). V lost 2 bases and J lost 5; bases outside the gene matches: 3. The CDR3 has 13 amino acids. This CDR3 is CAWSKGQNNEQFF. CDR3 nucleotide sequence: TGTGCCTGGAGTAAGGGACAGAACAATGAGCAGTTCTTC.

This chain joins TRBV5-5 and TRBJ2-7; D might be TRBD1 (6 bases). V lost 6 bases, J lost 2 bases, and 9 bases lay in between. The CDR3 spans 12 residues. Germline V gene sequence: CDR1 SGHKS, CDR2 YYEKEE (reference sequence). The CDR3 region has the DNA TGTGCCAGCACCCGGACAGCCTACGAGCAGTACTTC. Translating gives CASTRTAYEQYF.

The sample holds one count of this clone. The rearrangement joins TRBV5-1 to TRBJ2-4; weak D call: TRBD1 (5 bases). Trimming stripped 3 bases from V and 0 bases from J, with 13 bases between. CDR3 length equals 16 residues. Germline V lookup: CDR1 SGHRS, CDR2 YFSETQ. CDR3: CASSSDSKLAKNIQYF. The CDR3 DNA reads TGCGCCAGCAGCTCCGACAGCAAACTAGCCAAAAACATTCAGTACTTC. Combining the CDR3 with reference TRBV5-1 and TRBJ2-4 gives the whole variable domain KAGVTQTPRYLIKTRGQQVTLSCSPISGHRSVSWYQQTPGQGLQFLFEYFSETQRNKGNFPGRFSGRQFSNSRSEMNVSTLELGDSALYLCASSSDSKLAKNIQYFGAGTRLSVL.

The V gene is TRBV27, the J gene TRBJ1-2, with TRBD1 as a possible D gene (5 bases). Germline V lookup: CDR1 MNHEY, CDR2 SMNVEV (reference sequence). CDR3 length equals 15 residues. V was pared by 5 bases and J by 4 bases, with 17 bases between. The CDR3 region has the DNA TGTGCCAGCAGTCCCTTCTCCGGGACGGGCTATGGCTACACCTTC. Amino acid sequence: CASSPFSGTGYGYTF.

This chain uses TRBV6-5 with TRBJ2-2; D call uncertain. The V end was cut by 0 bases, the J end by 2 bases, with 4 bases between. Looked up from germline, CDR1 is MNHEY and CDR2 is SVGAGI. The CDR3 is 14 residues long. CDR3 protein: CASSYSSNTGELFF. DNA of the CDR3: TGTGCCAGCAGTTACTCGAGCAACACCGGGGAGCTGTTTTTT.

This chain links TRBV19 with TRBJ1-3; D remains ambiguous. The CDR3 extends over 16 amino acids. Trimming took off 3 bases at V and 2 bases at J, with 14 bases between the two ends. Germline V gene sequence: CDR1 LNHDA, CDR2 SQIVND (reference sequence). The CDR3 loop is CASSIMGATAGNTIYF. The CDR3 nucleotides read TGTGCCAGTAGTATCATGGGCGCGACTGCTGGAAACACCATATATTTT.

CDR3 sequence: CASSPAGFAGPNEQYF. For the CDR3, the DNA is TGTGCCAGCAGCCCAGCGGGTTTCGCTGGCCCGAACGAGCAGTACTTC. This chain connects TRBV11-3 to TRBJ2-7; D is possibly TRBD2 (6 bases). The CDR3 is 16 residues long. V shed 5 bases and J shed 5 bases, with 22 bases lying between them. Germline V gene lookup returns CDR1 SGHNT and CDR2 YENEEA.

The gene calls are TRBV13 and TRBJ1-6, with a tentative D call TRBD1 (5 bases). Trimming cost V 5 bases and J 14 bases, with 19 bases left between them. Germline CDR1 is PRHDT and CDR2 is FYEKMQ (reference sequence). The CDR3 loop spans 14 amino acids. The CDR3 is CASSRPGTSGSLHF. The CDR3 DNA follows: TGTGCCAGCAGCCGTCCCGGGACGTCCGGGTCCCTCCACTTT. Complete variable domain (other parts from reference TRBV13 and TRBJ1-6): AAGVIQSPRHLIKEKRETATLKCYPIPRHDTVYWYQQGPGQDPQFLISFYEKMQSDKGSIPDRFSAQQFSDYHSELNMSSLELGDSALYFCASSRPGTSGSLHFGNGTRLTVT.

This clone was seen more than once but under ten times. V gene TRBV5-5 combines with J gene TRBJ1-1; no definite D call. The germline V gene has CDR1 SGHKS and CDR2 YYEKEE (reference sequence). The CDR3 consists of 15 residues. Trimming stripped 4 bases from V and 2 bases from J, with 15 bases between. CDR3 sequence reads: CASSGGRGRNTEAFF. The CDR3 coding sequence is TGTGCCAGCAGCGGCGGGCGTGGGCGAAACACTGAAGCTTTCTTT.

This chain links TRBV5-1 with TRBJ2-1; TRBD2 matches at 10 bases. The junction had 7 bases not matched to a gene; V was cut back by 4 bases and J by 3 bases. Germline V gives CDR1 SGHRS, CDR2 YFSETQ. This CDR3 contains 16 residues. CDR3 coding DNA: TGCGCCAGCAGCCCCAGCGGGAGGGCCGTCTACAATGAGCAGTTCTTC. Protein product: CASSPSGRAVYNEQFF. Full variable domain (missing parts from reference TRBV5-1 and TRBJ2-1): KAGVTQTPRYLIKTRGQQVTLSCSPISGHRSVSWYQQTPGQGLQFLFEYFSETQRNKGNFPGRFSGRQFSNSRSEMNVSTLELGDSALYLCASSPSGRAVYNEQFFGPGTRLTVL.

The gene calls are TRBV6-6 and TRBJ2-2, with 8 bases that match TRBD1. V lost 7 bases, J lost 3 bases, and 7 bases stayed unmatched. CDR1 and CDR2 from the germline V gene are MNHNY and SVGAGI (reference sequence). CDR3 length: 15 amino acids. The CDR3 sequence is CASKQQGVDTGELFF. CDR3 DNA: TGTGCCAGCAAACAACAGGGGGTCGACACCGGGGAGCTGTTTTTT.

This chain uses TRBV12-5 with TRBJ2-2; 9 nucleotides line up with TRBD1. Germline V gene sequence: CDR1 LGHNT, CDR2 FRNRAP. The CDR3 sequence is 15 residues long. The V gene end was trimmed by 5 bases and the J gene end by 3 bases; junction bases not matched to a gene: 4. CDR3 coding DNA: TGTGCTAGTGGTCAGGGACAGGGTGACACCGGGGAGCTGTTTTTT. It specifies CASGQGQGDTGELFF.

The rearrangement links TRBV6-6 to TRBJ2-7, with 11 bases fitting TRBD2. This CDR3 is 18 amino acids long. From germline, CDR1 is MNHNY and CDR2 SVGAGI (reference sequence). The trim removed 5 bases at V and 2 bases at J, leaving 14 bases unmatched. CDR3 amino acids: CASSPSLLLAGATYEQYF. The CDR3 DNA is TGTGCCAGCAGTCCCTCCCTTCTACTAGCGGGGGCGACCTACGAGCAGTACTTC.

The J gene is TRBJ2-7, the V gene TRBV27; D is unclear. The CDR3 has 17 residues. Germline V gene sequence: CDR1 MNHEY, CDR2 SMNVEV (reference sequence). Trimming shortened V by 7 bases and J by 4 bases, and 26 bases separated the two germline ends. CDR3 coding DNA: TGTGCCAGCACCCCCGGGTTCGCATCACGGGCCCTTTACGAGCAGTACTTC. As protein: CASTPGFASRALYEQYF.

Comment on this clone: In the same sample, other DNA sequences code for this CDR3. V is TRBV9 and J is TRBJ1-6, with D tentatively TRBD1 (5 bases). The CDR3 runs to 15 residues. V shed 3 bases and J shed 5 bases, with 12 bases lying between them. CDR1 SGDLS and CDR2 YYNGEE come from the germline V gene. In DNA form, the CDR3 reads TGTGCCAGCAGCGGACCGGGACGGAATAATTCACCCCTCCACTTT. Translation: CASSGPGRNNSPLHF.